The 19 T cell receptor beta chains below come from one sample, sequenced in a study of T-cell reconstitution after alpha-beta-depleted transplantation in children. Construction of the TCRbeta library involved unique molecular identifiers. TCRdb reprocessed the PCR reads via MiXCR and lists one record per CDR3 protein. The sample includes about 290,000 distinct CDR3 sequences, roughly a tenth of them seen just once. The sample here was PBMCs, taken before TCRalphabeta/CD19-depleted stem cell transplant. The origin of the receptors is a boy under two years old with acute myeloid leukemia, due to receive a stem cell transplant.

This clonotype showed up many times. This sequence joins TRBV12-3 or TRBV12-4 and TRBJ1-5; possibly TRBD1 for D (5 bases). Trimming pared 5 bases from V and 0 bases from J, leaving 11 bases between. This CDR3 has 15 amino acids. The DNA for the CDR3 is TGTGCCAGCAGTCTGGGGCAGTATAGCAATCAGCCCCAGCATTTT. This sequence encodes CASSLGQYSNQPQHF.

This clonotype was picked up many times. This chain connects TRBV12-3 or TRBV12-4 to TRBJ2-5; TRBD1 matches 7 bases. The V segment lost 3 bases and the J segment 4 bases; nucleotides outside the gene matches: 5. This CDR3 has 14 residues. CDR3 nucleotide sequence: TGTGCCAGCAGTTTGGACAGGTCTACAGAGACCCAGTACTTC. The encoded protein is CASSLDRSTETQYF.

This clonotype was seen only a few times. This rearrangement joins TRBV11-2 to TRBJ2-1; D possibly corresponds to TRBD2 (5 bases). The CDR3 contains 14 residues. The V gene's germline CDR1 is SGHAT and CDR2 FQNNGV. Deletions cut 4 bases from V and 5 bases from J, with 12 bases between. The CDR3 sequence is CASSWSRGNNEQFF. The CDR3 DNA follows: TGTGCCAGCAGCTGGTCTAGAGGGAACAATGAGCAGTTCTTC.

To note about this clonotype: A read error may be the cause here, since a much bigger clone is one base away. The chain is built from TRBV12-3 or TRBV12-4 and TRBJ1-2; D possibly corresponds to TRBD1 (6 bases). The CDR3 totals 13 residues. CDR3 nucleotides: TGTGCCAGCAGTCGGACAGACCTCTATGGCTCCACCTTC. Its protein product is CASSRTDLYGSTF.

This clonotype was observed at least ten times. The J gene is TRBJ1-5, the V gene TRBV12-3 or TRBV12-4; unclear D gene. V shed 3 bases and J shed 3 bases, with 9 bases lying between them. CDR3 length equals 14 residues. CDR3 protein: CASSLAEANQPQHF. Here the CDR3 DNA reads TGTGCCAGCAGTTTGGCAGAGGCCAATCAGCCCCAGCATTTT.

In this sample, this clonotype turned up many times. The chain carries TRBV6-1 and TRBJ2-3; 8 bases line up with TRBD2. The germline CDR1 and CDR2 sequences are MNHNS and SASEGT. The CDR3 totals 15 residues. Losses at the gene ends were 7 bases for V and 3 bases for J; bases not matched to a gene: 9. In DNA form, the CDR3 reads TGTGCCAGCACCGAAGGGGCGGGGGGTACAGATACGCAGTATTTT. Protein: CASTEGAGGTDTQYF.

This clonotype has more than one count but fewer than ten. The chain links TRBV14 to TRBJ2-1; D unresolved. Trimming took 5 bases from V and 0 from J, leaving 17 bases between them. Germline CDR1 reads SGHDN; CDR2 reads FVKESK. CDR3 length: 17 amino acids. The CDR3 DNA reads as TGTGCCAGCAGCTCCCCTTTAGGTGCTATCTCCTACAATGAGCAGTTCTTC. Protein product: CASSSPLGAISYNEQFF.

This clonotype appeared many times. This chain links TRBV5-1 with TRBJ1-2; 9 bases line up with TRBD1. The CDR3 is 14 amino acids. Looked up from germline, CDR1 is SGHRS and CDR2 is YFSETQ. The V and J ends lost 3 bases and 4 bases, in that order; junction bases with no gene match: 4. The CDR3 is CASSSQGAVYGYTF. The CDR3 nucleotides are TGCGCCAGCAGCTCACAGGGGGCTGTCTATGGCTACACCTTC.

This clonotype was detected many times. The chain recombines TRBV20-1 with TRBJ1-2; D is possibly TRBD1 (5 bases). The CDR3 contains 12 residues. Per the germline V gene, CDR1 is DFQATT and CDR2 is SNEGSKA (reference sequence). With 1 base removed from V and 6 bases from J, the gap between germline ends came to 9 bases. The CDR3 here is CSARAGSHGYTF. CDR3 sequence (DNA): TGCAGTGCTAGAGCAGGGTCTCATGGCTACACCTTC.

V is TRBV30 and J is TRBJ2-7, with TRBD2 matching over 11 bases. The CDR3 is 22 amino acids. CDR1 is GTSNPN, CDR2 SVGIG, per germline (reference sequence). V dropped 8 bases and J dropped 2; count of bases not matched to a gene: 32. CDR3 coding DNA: TGTGCCGTTGTCGACAGTAGGAAATTCGGTAGCGGGGGGGCTAACCCTACCTACGAGCAGTACTTC. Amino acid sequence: CAVVDSRKFGSGGANPTYEQYF.

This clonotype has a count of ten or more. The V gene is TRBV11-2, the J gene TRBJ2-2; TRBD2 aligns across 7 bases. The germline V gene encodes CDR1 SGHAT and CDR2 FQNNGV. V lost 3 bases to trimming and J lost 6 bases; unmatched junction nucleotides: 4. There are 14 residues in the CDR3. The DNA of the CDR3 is TGTGCCAGCAGCTTGACGACTAGCTCCGGGGAGCTGTTTTTT. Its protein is CASSLTTSSGELFF.

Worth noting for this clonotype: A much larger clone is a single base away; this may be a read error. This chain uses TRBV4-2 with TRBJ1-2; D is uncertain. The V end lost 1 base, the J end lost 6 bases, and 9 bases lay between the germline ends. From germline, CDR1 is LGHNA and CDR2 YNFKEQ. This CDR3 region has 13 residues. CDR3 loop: CASSQVAIDGYTF. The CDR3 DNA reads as TGTGCCAGCAGCCAAGTGGCGATCGATGGCTACACCTTC.

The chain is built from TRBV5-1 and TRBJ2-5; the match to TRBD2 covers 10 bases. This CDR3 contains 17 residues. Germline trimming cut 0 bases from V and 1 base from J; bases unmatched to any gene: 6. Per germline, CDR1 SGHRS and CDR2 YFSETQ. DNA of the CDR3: TGCGCCAGCAGCTTGGTTACCGGGACTAGCGCCCAAGAGACCCAGTACTTC. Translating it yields CASSLVTGTSAQETQYF.

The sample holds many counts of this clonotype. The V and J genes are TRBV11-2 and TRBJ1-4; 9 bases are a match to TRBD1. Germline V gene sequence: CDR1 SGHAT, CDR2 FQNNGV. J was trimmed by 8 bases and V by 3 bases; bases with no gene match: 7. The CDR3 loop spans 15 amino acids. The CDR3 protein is CASSFRTGVEEKLFF. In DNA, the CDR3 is TGTGCCAGCAGCTTCAGGACAGGGGTAGAAGAAAAACTGTTTTTT.

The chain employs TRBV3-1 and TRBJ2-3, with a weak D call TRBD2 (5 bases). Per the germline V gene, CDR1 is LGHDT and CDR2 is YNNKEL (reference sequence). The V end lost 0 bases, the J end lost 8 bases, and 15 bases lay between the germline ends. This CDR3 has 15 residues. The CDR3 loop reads CASSQDWTPAGTQYF. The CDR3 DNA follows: TGTGCCAGCAGCCAAGACTGGACTCCGGCGGGTACGCAGTATTTT.

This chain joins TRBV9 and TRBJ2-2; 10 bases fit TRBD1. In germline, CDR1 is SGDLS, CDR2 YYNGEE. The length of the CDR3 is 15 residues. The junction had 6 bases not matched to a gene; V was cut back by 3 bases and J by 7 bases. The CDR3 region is CASSASGTGDGELFF. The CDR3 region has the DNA TGTGCCAGCAGCGCGTCCGGGACAGGGGACGGGGAGCTGTTTTTT.

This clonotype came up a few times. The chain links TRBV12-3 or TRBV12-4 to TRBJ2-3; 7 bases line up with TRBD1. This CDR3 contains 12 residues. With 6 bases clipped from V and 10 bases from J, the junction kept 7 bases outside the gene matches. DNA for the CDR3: TGTGCCAGCAGCCCCGGACAGGTAGCGCAGTATTTT. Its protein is CASSPGQVAQYF.

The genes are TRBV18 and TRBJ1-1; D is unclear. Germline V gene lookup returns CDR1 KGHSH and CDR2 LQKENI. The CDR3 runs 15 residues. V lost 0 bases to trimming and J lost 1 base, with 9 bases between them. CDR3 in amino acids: CASSPPLDSNTEAFF. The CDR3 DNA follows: TGTGCCAGCTCACCACCCCTAGATTCGAACACTGAAGCTTTCTTT.

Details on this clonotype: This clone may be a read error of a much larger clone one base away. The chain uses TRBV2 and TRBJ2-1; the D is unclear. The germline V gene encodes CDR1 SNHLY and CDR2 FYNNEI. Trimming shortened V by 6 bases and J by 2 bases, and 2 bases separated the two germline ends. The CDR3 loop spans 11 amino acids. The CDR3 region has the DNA TGTGCCAGCAGGGCCTACAATGAGCAGTTCTTC. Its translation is CASRAYNEQFF.